This entry lists 18 T cell receptor beta chains sequenced from one sample in a study of monozygotic twins with inflammatory bowel disease. One entry per CDR3 protein, without DNA, is what TCRdb gives after re-calling the 5' RACE reads. Here the sample table reports 200,000 to 250,000 distinct CDR3 sequences. The material sequenced was blood. These receptor sequences come from a human donor with ulcerative colitis or Crohn's disease, or a healthy co-twin of an affected twin (not recorded which).

The chain combines TRBV10-3 with TRBJ1-2; TCRdb outputs TRBD1, but without DNA this stays unchecked. From germline, CDR1 is ENHRY and CDR2 SYGVKD. The CDR3 length is 13 residues. This CDR3 is CAISPQGEYGYTF.

The chain joins TRBV28 to TRBJ1-3. The CDR3 spans 14 residues. The germline CDR1 and CDR2 sequences are MDHEN and SYDVKM. The CDR3 loop reads CASSSQGSGNTIYF.

This chain joins TRBV29-1 and TRBJ2-5; the TCRdb call, TRBD1, lacks DNA for checking. From germline, CDR1 is SQVTM and CDR2 ANQGSEA. CDR3 length: 15 amino acids. The CDR3 sequence is CSVEGGKGAEATQYF. Together with reference TRBV29-1 and TRBJ2-5, the CDR3 gives the full variable domain: SAVISQKPSRDICQRGTSLTIQCQVDSQVTMMFWYRQQPGQSLTLIATANQGSEATYESGFVIDKFPISRPNLTFSTLTVSNMSPEDSSIYLCSVEGGKGAEATQYFGPGTRLLVL.

This sequence joins TRBV7-2 and TRBJ2-7; TCRdb gives TRBD1 as the D gene, but with no DNA this cannot be confirmed. Per germline, CDR1 SGHTA and CDR2 FQGNSA. The CDR3 length is 15 residues. The CDR3 loop is CASSLGWGGSYEQYF. Looking up the rest from reference TRBV7-2 and TRBJ2-7 gives the full variable domain: GAGVSQSPSNKVTEKGKDVELRCDPISGHTALYWYRQSLGQGLEFLIYFQGNSAPDKSGLPSDRFSAERTGGSVSTLTIQRTQQEDSAVYLCASSLGWGGSYEQYFGPGTRLTVT.

This chain uses TRBV5-1 with TRBJ2-3; TCRdb reports TRBD1, a call that lacks DNA to check it against. The CDR3 loop spans 16 amino acids. CDR1 is SGHRS, CDR2 YFSETQ, per germline. CDR3 amino acids: CASSFGQVFSTDTQYF.

The chain links TRBV20-1 to TRBJ1-5; TCRdb reports TRBD1, a call that lacks DNA to check it against. Germline CDR1 is DFQATT and CDR2 is SNEGSKA (reference sequence). CDR3 length: 12 residues. This chain's CDR3 is CSATDSGQPQHF.

This chain connects TRBV5-1 to TRBJ2-1. The CDR3 sequence is 16 residues long. Germline values: CDR1 SGHRS, CDR2 YFSETQ. Here the CDR3 reads CASSSGARSSYNEQFF.

CDR3 region: CASMSKRWTDTQYF. J is TRBJ2-3 and V is TRBV12-3 or TRBV12-4; the D call of TRBD2 rests on TCRdb alone, since no DNA is present to check it. The CDR3 runs to 14 residues.

The chain combines TRBV20-1 with TRBJ1-4; no DNA is available, so the TRBD1 call from TCRdb remains unchecked. Germline assignment: CDR1 DFQATT and CDR2 SNEGSKA (reference sequence). The CDR3 loop spans 12 amino acids. CDR3 amino acids: CSARGDREKLFF.

V is TRBV6-6 and J is TRBJ1-1. The germline V gene encodes CDR1 MNHNY and CDR2 SVGAGI (reference sequence). The CDR3 has 14 residues. CDR3 sequence reads: CASSYGVVRVSAFF.

The J gene is TRBJ2-7, the V gene TRBV20-1; TCRdb's assignment of TRBD1 cannot be checked, as there is no DNA. The CDR3 consists of 12 residues. Germline assignment: CDR1 DFQATT and CDR2 SNEGSKA (reference sequence). CDR3 protein: CSARTGGREQYF.

The genes are TRBV18 and TRBJ2-1; without DNA, the TCRdb call of TRBD1 cannot be checked. The CDR3 consists of 13 residues. CDR1 is KGHSH and CDR2 is LQKENI in the germline V gene. The CDR3 reads CASSLGANNEQFF.

The chain joins TRBV7-2 to TRBJ1-4. Germline V gene lookup returns CDR1 SGHTA and CDR2 FQGNSA. The CDR3 spans 17 residues. CDR3 in amino acids: CASSLLALGRGNEKLFF.

The chain has TRBV6-1 and TRBJ1-5. The germline V gene has CDR1 MNHNS and CDR2 SASEGT. The CDR3 consists of 15 residues. CDR3 region: CASNEYLEGNQPQHF.

The chain's CDR3 is CATSDRGGSYEQYF. J is TRBJ2-7 and V is TRBV19; TCRdb proposes TRBD1, but this gene call is untestable without DNA. Germline V gene data show CDR1 as LNHDA and CDR2 as SQIVND (reference sequence). The CDR3 is 14 amino acids.

This chain uses TRBV24-1 with TRBJ1-1. The CDR3 totals 17 residues. The germline CDR1 and CDR2 sequences are KGHDR and SFDVKD. CDR3 region: CATSDLLCGPGNTEAFF.

V gene TRBV10-3 combines with J gene TRBJ1-1. CDR1 ENHRY and CDR2 SYGVKD come from the germline V gene. The CDR3 extends over 14 amino acids. CDR3 sequence reads: CAISESVQNTEAFF.

The rearrangement joins TRBV12-3 or TRBV12-4 to TRBJ2-7; the D call of TRBD1 rests on TCRdb alone, since no DNA is present to check it. The CDR3 is made up of 14 amino acids. The CDR3 loop reads CASSRTAGGYEQYF.